The 8 T cell receptor beta chains below come from one sample, sequenced in a study of blood T cells in healthy people across ages. Primers used in a second PCR of roughly 7 to 12 cycles were a sample-barcoded 5' primer and a J-beta primer mix. TCRdb processed the 5' RACE reads anew with MiXCR; each CDR3 protein has one entry. The table includes about 1 million distinct CDR3 sequences, approximately 25% detected once. This sample was shared with a second study, whose subject was T cells of mothers and their children.

The sequencing input was blood. These receptors were collected from a girl aged 2 to 9 in good health.

This clonotype was found a few times. The J gene is TRBJ1-1, the V gene TRBV28; no clear D gene. The V end was cut by 6 bases, the J end by 3 bases, with 2 bases between. Germline V gene data show CDR1 as MDHEN and CDR2 as SYDVKM. This CDR3 contains 10 residues. CDR3 region: CASRHTEAFF. CDR3 DNA sequence: TGTGCCAGCAGGCACACTGAAGCTTTCTTT.

This sequence joins TRBV5-1 and TRBJ2-7; 7 bases map to TRBD2. Germline assignment: CDR1 SGHRS and CDR2 YFSETQ. The CDR3 has 14 amino acids. Germline trimming cut 8 bases from V and 1 base from J; bases unmatched to any gene: 9. CDR3 nucleotide sequence: TGCGCCAGTCGCTTGGGGGAGGGGTCCTACGAGCAGTACTTC. The encoded protein is CASRLGEGSYEQYF.

This chain links TRBV19 with TRBJ1-2, with D perhaps matching TRBD1 (6 bases). CDR1 is LNHDA and CDR2 is SQIVND in the germline V gene (reference sequence). With 10 bases removed from V and 8 bases from J, the gap between germline ends came to 17 bases. This CDR3 contains 12 residues. The CDR3 DNA is TGTGCCATTAGAGAGACAGGTGGCGGCTACACCTTC. It specifies CAIRETGGGYTF. Drawing the rest from reference TRBV19 and TRBJ1-2, the complete variable domain is DGGITQSPKYLFRKEGQNVTLSCEQNLNHDAMYWYRQDPGQGLRLIYYSQIVNDFQKGDIAEGYSVSREKKESFPLTVTSAQKNPTAFYLCAIRETGGGYTFGSGTRLTVV.

This clonotype was counted a few times. The chain has TRBV12-3 or TRBV12-4 and TRBJ1-2; the match to TRBD1 covers 7 bases. The junction had 14 bases not matched to a gene; V was cut back by 6 bases and J by 7 bases. This CDR3 comprises 15 residues. CDR3 residues: CASSLRPPGTAGYTF. Written as DNA, the CDR3 is TGTGCCAGCAGCCTCCGCCCCCCCGGGACAGCTGGCTACACCTTC.

This clonotype has more than one count but fewer than ten. This chain links TRBV29-1 with TRBJ2-7, with 7 bases matching TRBD1. This CDR3 contains 11 residues. CDR1 is SQVTM, CDR2 ANQGSEA, per germline. Germline trimming cut 5 bases from V and 5 bases from J; bases unmatched to any gene: 3. CDR3 residues: CSVFDRDEQYF. The CDR3 nucleotides are TGCAGCGTTTTCGACAGGGACGAGCAGTACTTC.

This chain uses TRBV6-1 with TRBJ2-5, with TRBD2 identical over 13 bases. Germline CDR1 MNHNS, CDR2 SASEGT. V was clipped by 3 bases and J by 3 bases; unmatched bases: 1. The CDR3 length is 15 residues. The chain's CDR3 is CASSDGLAGEETQYF. As DNA, the CDR3 is TGTGCCAGCAGTGATGGACTAGCGGGGGAAGAGACCCAGTACTTC.

CDR3: CASSGPGDRGSETQYF. The CDR3 nucleotides read TGTGCCAGCAGCGGACCCGGGGACAGGGGGTCGGAGACCCAGTACTTC. The J gene is TRBJ2-5, the V gene TRBV11-3; 11 positions match TRBD1. CDR1 is SGHNT, CDR2 YENEEA, per germline. The V gene end was trimmed by 5 bases and the J gene end by 5 bases; junction bases not matched to a gene: 10. There are 16 residues in the CDR3.

This clonotype has ten or more counts. The genes are TRBV9 and TRBJ2-1; a possible D gene is TRBD1 (5 bases). CDR1 is SGDLS and CDR2 is YYNGEE in the germline V gene. The germline V and J ends were trimmed by 1 base and 4 bases, with 9 bases remaining between them. The length of the CDR3 is 14 residues. CDR3: CASSVPGAYNEQFF. As DNA, the CDR3 is TGTGCCAGCAGCGTACCTGGGGCGTACAATGAGCAGTTCTTC.